One sample yielded the 7 T cell receptor beta chains listed below, sequenced in a study of cytomegalovirus exposure and HLA in healthy donors. Amplification used 60 Vbeta primers and 13 Jbeta primers. Sequenced by immunoSEQ multiplex PCR; TCRdb stores in-frame clones only, minus some. The data contain around 130,000 clones, roughly 78% of them singletons. Input material: PBMCs. Receptors were obtained from a man aged 25 to 45 in good health and CMV-seronegative.

The chain joins TRBV13 to TRBJ2-2; the D gene is possibly TRBD1 (6 bases). The germline V and J ends were trimmed by 3 bases and 1 base, with 9 bases remaining between them. The germline gives CDR1 PRHDT, CDR2 FYEKMQ (reference sequence). The CDR3 spans 15 residues. CDR3 protein: CASSLDRVNTGELFF. The CDR3 nucleotides read TGTGCCAGCAGCTTGGACAGAGTGAACACCGGGGAGCTGTTTTTT.

The genes are TRBV14 and TRBJ1-2; 7 nucleotides agree with TRBD1. Germline CDR1 reads SGHDN; CDR2 reads FVKESK. The J segment lost 6 bases and the V segment lost 2 bases, leaving 3 bases of the junction unmatched. The CDR3 totals 13 residues. CDR3 DNA: TGTGCCAGCAGCCAAACAGGGGCGGATGGCTACACCTTC. Amino acid sequence: CASSQTGADGYTF.

The J gene is TRBJ2-1, the V gene TRBV12-1; the table's D call, TRBD2, was not checked against the DNA. TRBV12-1 has pseudogene status. The length of the CDR3 is 16 residues. CDR3 loop: CASSSGGTFSYNEQFF. DNA of the CDR3: TGTGCCAGCTCTTCCGGGGGGACTTTCTCCTACAATGAGCAGTTCTTC.

This rearrangement joins TRBV7-2 to TRBJ2-5, with TRBD2 matching 9 bases. The end of the DNA aligns better with TRBJ2-7, so the J call may be wrong. Germline CDR1 and CDR2: SGHTA and FQGNSA. This CDR3 region has 16 residues. CDR3 in amino acids: CASSFPAWREGYEQYF. The CDR3 nucleotides are TGTGCCAGCAGCTTTCCCGCTTGGCGGGAGGGCTACGAGCAGTACTTC.

The chain has TRBV6-1 and TRBJ2-5, with TRBD1 identical over 9 bases. J lost 1 base, V lost 3 bases, and 6 bases had no gene match. The germline V gene has CDR1 MNHNS and CDR2 SASEGT. This CDR3 contains 16 residues. The CDR3 reads CASSDTGTGTQETQYF. For the CDR3, the DNA is TGTGCCAGCAGTGATACTGGGACAGGGACCCAAGAGACCCAGTACTTC.

The chain couples TRBV4-1 to TRBJ2-7, with 10 nucleotides matching TRBD2. The CDR3 has 16 residues. J gave up 3 bases and V 1 base, and 6 bases lay outside the gene matches. In germline, CDR1 is MGHRA, CDR2 YSYEKL. CDR3 sequence: CASSQGRTSGHYEQYF. The CDR3 nucleotides read TGCGCCAGCAGCCAAGGACGGACTAGCGGTCACTACGAGCAGTACTTC.

V and J are TRBV13 and TRBJ2-7; 7 bases fit TRBD1. Trimming removed 3 bases from V and 2 bases from J; junction bases left unmatched: 1. Germline CDR1 PRHDT, CDR2 FYEKMQ (reference sequence). This CDR3 has 13 residues. The CDR3 nucleotides are TGTGCCAGCAGCTTTGGGACAGCCTACGAGCAGTACTTC. Residues: CASSFGTAYEQYF.